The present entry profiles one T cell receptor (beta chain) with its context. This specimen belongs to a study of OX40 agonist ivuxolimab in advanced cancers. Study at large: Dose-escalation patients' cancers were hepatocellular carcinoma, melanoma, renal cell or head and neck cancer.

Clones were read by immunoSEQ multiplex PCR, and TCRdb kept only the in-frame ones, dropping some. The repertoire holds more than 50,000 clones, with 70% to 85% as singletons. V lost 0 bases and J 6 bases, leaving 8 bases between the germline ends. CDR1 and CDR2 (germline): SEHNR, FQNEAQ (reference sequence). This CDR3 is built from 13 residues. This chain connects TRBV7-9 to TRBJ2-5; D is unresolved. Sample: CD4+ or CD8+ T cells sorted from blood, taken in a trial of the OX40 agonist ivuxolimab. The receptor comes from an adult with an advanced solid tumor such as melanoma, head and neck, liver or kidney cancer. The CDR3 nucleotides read TGTGCCAGCAGCTTAGCGGGTTCGAAGACCCAGTACTTC. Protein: CASSLAGSKTQYF. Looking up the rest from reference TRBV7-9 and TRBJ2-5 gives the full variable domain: DTGVSQNPRHKITKRGQNVTFRCDPISEHNRLYWYRQTLGQGPEFLTYFQNEAQLEKSRLLSDRFSAERPKGSFSTLEIQRTEQGDSAMYLCASSLAGSKTQYFGPGTRLLVL.